What follows are 5 T cell receptor beta chains derived from one specimen sequenced in a study of cytomegalovirus exposure and HLA in healthy donors. 60 Vbeta and 13 Jbeta primers were used in PCR. Sequenced by immunoSEQ multiplex PCR; TCRdb stores in-frame clones only, minus some. The data hold more than 150,000 clones, with roughly 79% observed a single time. The sequenced sample was PBMCs. These receptors were collected from a woman aged 40 to 50 in good health and CMV-seropositive.

This clone was detected only once. The V and J genes are TRBV29-1 and TRBJ2-1; TRBD2 might be the D (6 bases). The V gene lost 3 bases and the J gene lost 2 bases, with 11 bases spanning the gap. This CDR3 contains 14 residues. CDR1 is SQVTM and CDR2 is ANQGSEA in the germline V gene. CDR3 sequence reads: CSVDVGGAYNEQFF. The CDR3, as DNA: TGCAGCGTTGATGTGGGGGGTGCCTACAATGAGCAGTTCTTC.

V usage is TRBV5-4 and J usage is TRBJ2-6, with D tentatively TRBD1 (5 bases). Deletions cut 1 base from V and 1 base from J, with 12 bases between. The CDR3 is made up of 17 amino acids. CDR1 is SGHNT and CDR2 is YYREEE in the germline V gene (reference sequence). CDR3 amino acids: CASSLWAGLSGANVLTF. The DNA for the CDR3 is TGTGCCAGCAGCTTGTGGGCAGGGCTATCTGGGGCCAACGTCCTGACTTTC.

The genes are TRBV7-3 and TRBJ1-2; 7 bases are a match to TRBD1. V shed 4 bases and J 7 bases; nucleotides not matched to a gene: 12. This CDR3 has 15 amino acids. Germline-derived CDR1 and CDR2 are SGHTA and FQGTGA. The CDR3 loop is CASSWGADRVAGYTF. The CDR3 nucleotides are TGTGCCAGCAGCTGGGGGGCAGACAGGGTGGCTGGCTACACCTTC.

The chain couples TRBV18 to TRBJ1-1; D gene ambiguous. In germline, CDR1 is KGHSH, CDR2 LQKENI. The CDR3 loop spans 14 amino acids. V dropped 2 bases and J dropped 0 bases, with 7 bases sitting between them. CDR3 nucleotide sequence: TGTGCCAGCTCACCAACTCGGGTGAACACTGAAGCTTTCTTT. Its protein product is CASSPTRVNTEAFF.

This sequence joins TRBV30 and TRBJ1-4, with 8 bases that match TRBD1. Germline trimming cut 7 bases from V and 3 bases from J; bases unmatched to any gene: 13. The CDR3 consists of 16 residues. CDR1 is GTSNPN, CDR2 SVGIG, per germline (reference sequence). CDR3 coding DNA: TGTGCCTCTACGGGGCCAGGGGGCCTGTCTAATGAAAAACTGTTTTTT. Encoded protein: CASTGPGGLSNEKLFF.